Below, one T cell receptor beta chain is given with its context. The antigen is unknown. Trimming stripped 0 bases from V and 2 bases from J, with 10 bases between. The V gene's germline CDR1 is SGHRS and CDR2 YFSETQ. The CDR3 totals 15 residues. The repertoire was sequenced with immunoSEQ multiplex PCR; TCRdb's copy has only in-frame clones and lacks some. The profile shows roughly 35,000 clones, about four fifths of them singletons. This sample stems from a study of OX40 agonist ivuxolimab in advanced cancers. Turning to the study itself: About 40% of patients had received prior checkpoint inhibitor therapy. Two patients with cutaneous melanoma and one with hepatocellular carcinoma, three in total, showed partial responses. Points from the study as a whole: Circulating CD4+ and CD8+ T cells showed clonal expansion by week 6 at 0.1 to 3.0 mg/kg.

The receptor comes from an adult with an advanced solid tumor such as melanoma, head and neck, liver or kidney cancer. The material was CD4+ or CD8+ T cells sorted from blood, obtained in a trial of the OX40 agonist ivuxolimab. This sequence joins TRBV5-1 and TRBJ2-3; D is unresolved. CDR3 in DNA: TGCGCCAGCAGCTTGGGGGCAGGCCCCACAGATACGCAGTATTTT. Its translation is CASSLGAGPTDTQYF.